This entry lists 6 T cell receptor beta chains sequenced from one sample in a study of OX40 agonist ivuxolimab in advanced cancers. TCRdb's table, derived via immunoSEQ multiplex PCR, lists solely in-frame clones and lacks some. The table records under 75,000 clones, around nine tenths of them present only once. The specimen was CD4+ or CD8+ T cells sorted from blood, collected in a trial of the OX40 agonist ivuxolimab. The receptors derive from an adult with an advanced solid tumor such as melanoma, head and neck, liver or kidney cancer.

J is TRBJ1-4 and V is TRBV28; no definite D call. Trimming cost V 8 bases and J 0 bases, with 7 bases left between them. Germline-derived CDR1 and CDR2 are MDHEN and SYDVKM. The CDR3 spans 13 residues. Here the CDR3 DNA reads TGTGCCAGCCGAGATACAACTAATGAAAAACTGTTTTTT. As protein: CASRDTTNEKLFF. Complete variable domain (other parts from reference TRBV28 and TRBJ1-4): DVKVTQSSRYLVKRTGEKVFLECVQDMDHENMFWYRQDPGLGLRLIYFSYDVKMKEKGDIPEGYSVSREKKERFSLILESASTNQTSMYLCASRDTTNEKLFFGSGTQLSVL.

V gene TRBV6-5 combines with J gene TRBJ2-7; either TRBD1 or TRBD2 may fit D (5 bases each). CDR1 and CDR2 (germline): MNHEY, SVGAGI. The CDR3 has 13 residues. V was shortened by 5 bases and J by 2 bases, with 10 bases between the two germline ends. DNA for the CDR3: TGTGCCAGCAGTCGACTGGGGGCCTACGAGCAGTACTTC. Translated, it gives CASSRLGAYEQYF.

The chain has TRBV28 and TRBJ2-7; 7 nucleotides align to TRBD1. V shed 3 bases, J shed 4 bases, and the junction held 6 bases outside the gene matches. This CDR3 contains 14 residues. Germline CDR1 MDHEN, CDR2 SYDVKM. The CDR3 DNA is TGTGCCAGCAGTTTGACAGGGCGGATTTACGAGCAGTACTTC. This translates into CASSLTGRIYEQYF. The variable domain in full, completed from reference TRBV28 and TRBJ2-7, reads DVKVTQSSRYLVKRTGEKVFLECVQDMDHENMFWYRQDPGLGLRLIYFSYDVKMKEKGDIPEGYSVSREKKERFSLILESASTNQTSMYLCASSLTGRIYEQYFGPGTRLTVT.

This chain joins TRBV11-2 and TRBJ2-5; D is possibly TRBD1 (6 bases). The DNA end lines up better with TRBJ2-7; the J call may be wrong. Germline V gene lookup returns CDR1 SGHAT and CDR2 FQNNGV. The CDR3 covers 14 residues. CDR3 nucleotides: TGTGCCAGCAGCTCACAGGGAGATCGCGACGAGCAGTACTTC. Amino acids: CASSSQGDRDEQYF.

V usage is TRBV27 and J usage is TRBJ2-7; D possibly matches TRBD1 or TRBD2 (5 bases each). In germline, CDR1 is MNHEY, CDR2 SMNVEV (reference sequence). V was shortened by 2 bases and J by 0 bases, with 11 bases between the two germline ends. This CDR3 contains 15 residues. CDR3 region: CASSLGWGSSYEQYF. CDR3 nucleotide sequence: TGTGCCAGCAGTTTAGGGTGGGGGAGCTCCTACGAGCAGTACTTC.

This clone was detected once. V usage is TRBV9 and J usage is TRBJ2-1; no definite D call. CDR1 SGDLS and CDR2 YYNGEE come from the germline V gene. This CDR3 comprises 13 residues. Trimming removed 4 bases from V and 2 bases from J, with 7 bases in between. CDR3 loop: CASSPGAYNEQFF. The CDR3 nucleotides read TGTGCCAGCAGCCCCGGAGCCTACAATGAGCAGTTCTTC.